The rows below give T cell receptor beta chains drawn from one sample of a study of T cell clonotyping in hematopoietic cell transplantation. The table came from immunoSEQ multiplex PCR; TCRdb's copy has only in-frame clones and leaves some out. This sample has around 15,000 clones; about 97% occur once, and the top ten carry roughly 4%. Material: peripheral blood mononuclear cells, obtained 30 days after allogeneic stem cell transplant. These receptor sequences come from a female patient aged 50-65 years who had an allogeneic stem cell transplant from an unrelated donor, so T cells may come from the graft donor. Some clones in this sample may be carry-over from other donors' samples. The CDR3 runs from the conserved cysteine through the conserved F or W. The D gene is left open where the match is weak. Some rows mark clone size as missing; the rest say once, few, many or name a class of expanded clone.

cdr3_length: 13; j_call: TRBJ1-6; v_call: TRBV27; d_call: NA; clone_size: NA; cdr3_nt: TGTGCCAGCAGTCCCGGGACCCCTCGGCCCCTCCACTTT; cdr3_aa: CASSPGTPRPLHF
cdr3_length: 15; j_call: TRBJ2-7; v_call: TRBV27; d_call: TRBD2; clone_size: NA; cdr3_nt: TGTGCCAGCAGTCGCCCTAGCGGGGGCCACTACGAGCAGTACTTC; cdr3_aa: CASSRPSGGHYEQYF
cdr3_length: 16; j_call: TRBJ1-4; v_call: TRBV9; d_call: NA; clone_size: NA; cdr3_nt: TGTGCCAGCAGCGTAGGTGACAGCTCAGGGGCTGAAAAACTGTTTTTT; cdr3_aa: CASSVGDSSGAEKLFF
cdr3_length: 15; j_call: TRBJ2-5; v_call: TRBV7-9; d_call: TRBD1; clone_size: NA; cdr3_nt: TGTGCCAGCAGCCTGATGGGACAGGGGAGAGAGACCCAGTACTTC; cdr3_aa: CASSLMGQGRETQYF
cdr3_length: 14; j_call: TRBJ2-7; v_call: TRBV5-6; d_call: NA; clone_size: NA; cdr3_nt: TGTGCCAGCAGCTTGGGCGCAGGGTCTCACGAGCAGTACTTC; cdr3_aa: CASSLGAGSHEQYF
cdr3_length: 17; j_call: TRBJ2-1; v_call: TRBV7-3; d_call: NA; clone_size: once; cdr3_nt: TGTGCCAGCAGCTTAACGGGCGGGGGCTATTCCTACAATGAGCAGTTCTTC; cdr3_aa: CASSLTGGGYSYNEQFF
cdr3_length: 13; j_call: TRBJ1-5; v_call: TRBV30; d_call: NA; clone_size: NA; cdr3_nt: TGTGCCTGGAGTGGACAGGGCAATCAGCCCCAGCATTTT; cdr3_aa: CAWSGQGNQPQHF
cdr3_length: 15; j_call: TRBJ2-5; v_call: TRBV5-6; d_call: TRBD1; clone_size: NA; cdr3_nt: TGTGCCAGCAGCCCCGGGACAGCCCGTCGGGAGACCCAGTACTTC; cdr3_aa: CASSPGTARRETQYF
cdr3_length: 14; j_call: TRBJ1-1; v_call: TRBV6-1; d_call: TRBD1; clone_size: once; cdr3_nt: TGTGCCAGCAGTGGACGGACAGGGAGGGTTGAAGCTTTCTTT; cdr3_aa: CASSGRTGRVEAFF
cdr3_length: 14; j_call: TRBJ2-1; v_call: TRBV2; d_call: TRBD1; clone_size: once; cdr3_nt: TGTGCCATCGCCCGTTGGGACAGGCAAAATGAGCAGTTCTTC; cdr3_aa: CAIARWDRQNEQFF
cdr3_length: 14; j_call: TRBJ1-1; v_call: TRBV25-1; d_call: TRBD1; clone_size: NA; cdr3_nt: TGTGCCAGCAGTGGAACGCAGGGGGGCCGCGGGGCTTTCTTT; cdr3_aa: CASSGTQGGRGAFF
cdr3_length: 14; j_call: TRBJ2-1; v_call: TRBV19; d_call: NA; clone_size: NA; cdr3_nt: TGTGCCAGTATTGGGCAGGGGAGGTTAAATGAGCAGTTCTTC; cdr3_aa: CASIGQGRLNEQFF
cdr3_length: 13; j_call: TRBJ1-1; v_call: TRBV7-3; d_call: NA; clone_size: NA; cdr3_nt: TGTGCCAGCAGTCAAAAGTGGGACACTGAAGCTTTCTTT; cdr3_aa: CASSQKWDTEAFF
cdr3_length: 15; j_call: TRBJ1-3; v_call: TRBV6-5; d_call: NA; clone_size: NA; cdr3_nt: TGTGCCAGCAGTGCCGGACGGAGGGCAGGAAACACCATATATTTT; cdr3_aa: CASSAGRRAGNTIYF
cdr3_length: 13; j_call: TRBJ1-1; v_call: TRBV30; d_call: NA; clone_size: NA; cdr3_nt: TGTGCCTCCGCCGGACGGTCGAACACTGAAGCTTTCTTT; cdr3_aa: CASAGRSNTEAFF
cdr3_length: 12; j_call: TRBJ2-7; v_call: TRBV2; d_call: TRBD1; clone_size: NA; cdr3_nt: TGTGCCAGCAGCGGACAGGGCTACGAGCAGTACTTC; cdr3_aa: CASSGQGYEQYF
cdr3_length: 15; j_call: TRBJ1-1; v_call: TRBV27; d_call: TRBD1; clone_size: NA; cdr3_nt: TGTGCCAGCAGTTTATTCGGGACAGGGGACACTGAAGCTTTCTTT; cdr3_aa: CASSLFGTGDTEAFF
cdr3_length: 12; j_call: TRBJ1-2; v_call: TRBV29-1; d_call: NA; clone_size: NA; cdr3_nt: TGCAGCGTTGCTTGGGGGGCAGGGGGCTACACCTTC; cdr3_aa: CSVAWGAGGYTF
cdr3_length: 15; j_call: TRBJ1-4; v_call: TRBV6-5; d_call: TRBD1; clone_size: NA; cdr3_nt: TGTGCCAGCAGTTCCACTTGGACAGGGGTTGAAAAACTGTTTTTT; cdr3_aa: CASSSTWTGVEKLFF
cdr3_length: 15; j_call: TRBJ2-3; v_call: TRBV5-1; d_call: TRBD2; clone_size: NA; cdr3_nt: TGCGCCAGCAGCTTGGGCTCTAGCGGGGGAGATACGCAGTATTTT; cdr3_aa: CASSLGSSGGDTQYF
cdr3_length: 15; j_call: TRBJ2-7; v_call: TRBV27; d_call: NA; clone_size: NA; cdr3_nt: TGTGCCAGCAGTTTAAGGCGGTCCCCGTCCTACGAGCAGTACTTC; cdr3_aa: CASSLRRSPSYEQYF
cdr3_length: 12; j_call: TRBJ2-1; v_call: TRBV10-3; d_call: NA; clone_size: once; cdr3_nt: TGTGCCATCTCAACGGGGTACAATGAGCAGTTCTTC; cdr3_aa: CAISTGYNEQFF